One sample yielded the 8 T cell receptor beta chains listed below, sequenced in a study of CD4+ T cells in melanoma. Here immunoSEQ multiplex PCR was the method, and the copy in TCRdb shows in-frame clones only, minus some. The table lists fewer than 20,000 clones, about 80% of them singletons, with around 5.4% in the top ten. Sequencing was done on a sample of cells from a culture (not recorded whether cultured in vitro). All receptors come from a human donor with melanoma.

This chain connects TRBV5-6 to TRBJ1-1; 9 nucleotides match TRBD1. Germline V gives CDR1 SGHDT, CDR2 YYEEEE. V was clipped by 0 bases and J by 4 bases; unmatched bases: 10. The CDR3 length is 17 residues. CDR3 in amino acids: CASSLGGDRVVGTEAFF. CDR3 bases: TGTGCCAGCAGCTTGGGTGGGGACAGGGTGGTTGGCACTGAAGCTTTCTTT.

The V and J genes are TRBV18 and TRBJ2-7; 8 positions match TRBD1. The CDR3 loop spans 16 amino acids. V dropped 2 bases and J dropped 3; count of bases not matched to a gene: 9. Germline V gene sequence: CDR1 KGHSH, CDR2 LQKENI. For the CDR3, the DNA is TGTGCCAGCTCACCAGGTAGGACAGGGTTCATCTACGAGCAGTACTTC. Protein sequence: CASSPGRTGFIYEQYF. The entire variable domain, with the rest obtained from reference TRBV18 and TRBJ2-7, is as follows: NAGVMQNPRHLVRRRGQEARLRCSPMKGHSHVYWYRQLPEEGLKFMVYLQKENIIDESGMPKERFSAEFPKEGPSILRIQQVVRGDSAAYFCASSPGRTGFIYEQYFGPGTRLTVT.

The rearrangement links TRBV5-8 to TRBJ2-4; no firm D call. The CDR3 spans 19 residues. The germline V gene encodes CDR1 SGHTS and CDR2 YDEGEE. Trimming took off 2 bases at V and 8 bases at J, with 29 bases between the two ends. The CDR3 protein is CASSLGLPPGSSRRDIQYF. The CDR3 nucleotides are TGTGCCAGCAGCTTAGGGTTGCCCCCGGGCTCTTCCCGTCGGGACATTCAGTACTTC.

The gene calls are TRBV11-2 and TRBJ2-7, with no clear D. The CDR3 is made up of 14 amino acids. Germline loops: CDR1 SGHAT, CDR2 FQNNGV. V shed 2 bases and J shed 5 bases, with 13 bases lying between them. The CDR3 coding sequence is TGTGCCAGCAGCTTACATCTGGGGTTCAACGAGCAGTACTTC. Translated: CASSLHLGFNEQYF.

The chain recombines TRBV7-2 with TRBJ1-3, with D unclear. CDR1 SGHTA and CDR2 FQGNSA come from the germline V gene. With 5 bases removed from V and 4 bases from J, the gap between germline ends came to 12 bases. The CDR3 extends over 14 amino acids. This CDR3 is CASSHDPGGNTIYF. DNA of the CDR3: TGTGCCAGCAGCCACGACCCGGGGGGAAACACCATATATTTT.

CDR3 sequence (DNA): TGCGCCAGCAGCTCGACGGACAGGGCCCACGAGCAGTACTTC. Encoded protein: CASSSTDRAHEQYF. The chain couples TRBV5-1 to TRBJ2-7; 8 positions agree with TRBD1. V was pared by 3 bases and J by 5 bases, with 7 bases of the junction left unmatched. Germline CDR1 and CDR2: SGHRS and YFSETQ. The CDR3 totals 14 residues.

This clone was recorded a few times. The J gene is TRBJ2-1, the V gene TRBV19; 7 nucleotides align to TRBD1. The trim removed 7 bases at V and 6 bases at J, leaving 6 bases unmatched. Germline lookup yields CDR1 LNHDA and CDR2 SQIVND (reference sequence). CDR3 length: 13 amino acids. The CDR3, as DNA: TGTGCCAGTACCATATCAGGGGGCAATGAGCAGTTCTTC. It specifies CASTISGGNEQFF.

This rearrangement joins TRBV30 to TRBJ1-6; D is uncertain. The germline V and J ends were trimmed by 2 bases and 4 bases, with 12 bases remaining between them. Germline lookup yields CDR1 GTSNPN and CDR2 SVGIG (reference sequence). The CDR3 covers 15 residues. The CDR3 spells CAWSFPPPYNSPLHF. As DNA, the CDR3 is TGTGCCTGGAGTTTTCCCCCCCCGTATAATTCACCCCTCCACTTT.